This T cell receptor beta chain stems from a study of blood T cell repertoires in COVID-19. Study summary: The United States, Italy and Spain supplied acute and convalescent COVID-19 samples. Sample material is recorded as cDNA or gDNA derived from T cells, B-cell-depleted T cells, or PBMCs.

Original processing notes: Quantification of nucleated cells was approximated via reference gene primer amplification. TCRdb keeps only in-frame clones here, not all; method: immunoSEQ multiplex PCR. From that table come the V and J calls and clone size; the DNA was used to work out D and trimming. Of about 61,000 clones listed, 91% are singletons. The germline gives CDR1 SEHNR, CDR2 FQNEAQ (reference sequence). Trimming took 1 base from V and 4 from J, leaving 10 bases between them. The CDR3 is 14 residues long. The sequence was obtained from a human donor in a cohort sampled during active COVID-19. J is TRBJ1-2 and V is TRBV7-9; D is unclear. The sequenced sample consisted of peripheral blood. CDR3 sequence reads: CASSLGEAPYGYTF. The CDR3 DNA reads TGTGCCAGCAGCTTAGGGGAGGCCCCCTATGGCTACACCTTC.